The clone carrying this T cell receptor beta chain was counted between two and nine times. Its cognate antigen is unknown. The CDR3 contains 14 residues. Germline V CDR1 and CDR2: SGHRS, YFSETQ. With 3 bases clipped from V and 2 bases from J, the junction kept 4 bases outside the gene matches. The data were obtained in a study of T-cell memory formation after mild COVID-19. Study conclusions and caveats: Second-wave clones with a day 37 peak had unconfirmed SARS-CoV-2 specificity. For contracting clones, CD4+ ones sat mainly in CM and EM, CD8+ in EMRA.

One entry per CDR3 protein, called by TCRdb with MiXCR from the 5' RACE reads. The repertoire holds hundreds of thousands of distinct CDR3 sequences, with around a quarter as singletons. The V call is TRBV5-1, the J call TRBJ2-5; 7 bases map to TRBD1. The specimen was PBMCs or a T cell subset sorted from them (not recorded which). This receptor was identified in an adult woman who had mild COVID-19 (a few samples of this study predate the infection). Cell type and time point are not known. The CDR3 sequence: CASSSTGWQETQYF. CDR3 nucleotide sequence: TGCGCCAGCAGCTCGACAGGGTGGCAAGAGACCCAGTACTTC. Drawing the rest from reference TRBV5-1 and TRBJ2-5, the complete variable domain is KAGVTQTPRYLIKTRGQQVTLSCSPISGHRSVSWYQQTPGQGLQFLFEYFSETQRNKGNFPGRFSGRQFSNSRSEMNVSTLELGDSALYLCASSSTGWQETQYFGPGTRLLVL.